Presented here are 13 T cell receptor beta chains from one specimen sequenced in a study of blood T cell dynamics during melanoma immunotherapy. Time point given: pre-treatment baseline. Clones were read by immunoSEQ multiplex PCR, and TCRdb kept only the in-frame ones, dropping some. This sample carries 15,000 to 20,000 clones, approximately 89% of them seen once, and the ten largest clones take about 1.8%. Sequencing was performed on blood, taken from a patient treated with checkpoint blockade. All receptors derive from a human donor with melanoma.

This rearrangement joins TRBV7-2 to TRBJ1-2; TRBD1 matches 7 bases. The CDR3 runs 14 residues. Germline V gene sequence: CDR1 SGHTA, CDR2 FQGNSA. The V and J ends lost 1 base and 8 bases, in that order; junction bases with no gene match: 7. The CDR3 is CASSLGGGGQGYTF. In DNA form, the CDR3 reads TGTGCCAGCAGCTTAGGTGGAGGGGGCCAGGGCTACACCTTC.

The rearrangement links TRBV5-6 to TRBJ1-5, with a tentative D call TRBD1 (6 bases). The V end lost 2 bases, the J end lost 5 bases, and 17 bases lay between the germline ends. Germline lookup yields CDR1 SGHDT and CDR2 YYEEEE. This CDR3 region has 16 residues. CDR3 in DNA: TGTGCCAGCAGCTTACGGGGGGCGGGGGCGGATCAGCCCCAGCATTTT. It codes for CASSLRGAGADQPQHF.

This rearrangement joins TRBV27 to TRBJ2-1, with 9 bases matching TRBD2. The junction had 9 bases not matched to a gene; V was cut back by 5 bases and J by 7 bases. CDR1 MNHEY and CDR2 SMNVEV come from the germline V gene (reference sequence). CDR3 length: 15 amino acids. The CDR3: CASSLSGGHSNEQFF. The CDR3 nucleotides are TGTGCCAGCAGTCTTAGCGGGGGTCACAGTAATGAGCAGTTCTTC.

This clone occurred a few times. This chain's CDR3 is CASSISEGKNSPLHF. The CDR3 DNA reads TGTGCCAGTAGTATTTCGGAGGGAAAAAATTCACCCCTCCACTTT. The chain combines TRBV19 with TRBJ1-6; D gene ambiguous. V was shortened by 3 bases and J by 7 bases, with 13 bases between the two germline ends. CDR1 LNHDA and CDR2 SQIVND come from the germline V gene (reference sequence). The CDR3 is made up of 15 amino acids.

The rearrangement links TRBV2 to TRBJ1-4; D perhaps matches TRBD1 (5 bases). The CDR3 consists of 14 residues. Deletions cut 4 bases from V and 5 bases from J, with 11 bases between. Germline CDR1 is SNHLY and CDR2 is FYNNEI. The CDR3: CASSGGRSNEKLFF. In nucleotides, the CDR3 is TGTGCCAGCAGTGGGGGGAGAAGCAATGAAAAACTGTTTTTT.

The chain uses TRBV5-5 and TRBJ1-5; 7 nucleotides agree with TRBD1. Per the germline V gene, CDR1 is SGHKS and CDR2 is YYEKEE (reference sequence). V shed 4 bases and J 5 bases; nucleotides not matched to a gene: 15. This CDR3 has 17 amino acids. CDR3 DNA sequence: TGTGCCAGCAGCCCCGGATGGGGGACAGAGAAGCATCAGCCCCAGCATTTT. It codes for CASSPGWGTEKHQPQHF.

J is TRBJ2-6 and V is TRBV19; 7 bases are a match to TRBD1. After removal of 7 bases from V and 4 bases from J, the junction contained 4 bases not matched to a gene. The CDR3 is 14 amino acids. Germline assignment: CDR1 LNHDA and CDR2 SQIVND (reference sequence). The CDR3 DNA reads TGTGCCAGTAATACAGGGGTCGGGGCCAACGTCCTGACTTTC. This codes for CASNTGVGANVLTF.

The gene calls are TRBV19 and TRBJ1-4, with D tentatively TRBD1 (6 bases). The CDR3 covers 14 residues. Germline CDR1 is LNHDA and CDR2 is SQIVND (reference sequence). Trimming pared 6 bases from V and 4 bases from J, leaving 12 bases between. CDR3 region: CASRLRDNNEKLFF. CDR3 coding DNA: TGTGCCAGTAGGTTACGGGACAATAATGAAAAACTGTTTTTT.

The gene calls are TRBV6-6 and TRBJ2-1, with no clear D. The ends were cut back, 5 bases at V and 2 bases at J, with 16 bases in the middle. CDR3 length: 16 residues. Germline CDR1 reads MNHNY; CDR2 reads SVGAGI (reference sequence). The CDR3: CASSPLAAQTYNEQFF. The CDR3 DNA reads TGTGCCAGCAGTCCCCTGGCAGCCCAGACCTACAATGAGCAGTTCTTC.

In this sample, this clone turned up once. The chain uses TRBV9 and TRBJ1-2, with TRBD1 identical over 11 bases. The CDR3 loop spans 15 amino acids. CDR1 and CDR2 from the germline V gene are SGDLS and YYNGEE. Trimming removed 4 bases from V and 1 base from J; junction bases left unmatched: 3. CDR3 bases: TGTGCCAGCAGCACCGGGACAGGGGGTAACTATGGCTACACCTTC. Its protein product is CASSTGTGGNYGYTF.

This sequence joins TRBV5-1 and TRBJ2-3; TRBD2 agrees at 13 bases. Germline trimming cut 4 bases from V and 3 bases from J; bases unmatched to any gene: 2. The CDR3 consists of 15 residues. Germline CDR1 and CDR2: SGHRS and YFSETQ. The CDR3 loop reads CASSPTSGGTDTQYF. The CDR3 DNA is TGCGCCAGCAGCCCGACTAGCGGGGGGACAGATACGCAGTATTTT.

This clone has more than one count but fewer than ten. The rearrangement joins TRBV19 to TRBJ1-2; possible D gene TRBD1, 5 bases. Germline CDR1 LNHDA, CDR2 SQIVND (reference sequence). The CDR3 spans 12 residues. Trimming stripped 7 bases from V and 5 bases from J, with 11 bases between. The CDR3 DNA is TGTGCCAGTACGGGGGGAAAATATGGCTACACCTTC. Translation: CASTGGKYGYTF.

The V and J genes are TRBV11-3 and TRBJ2-3; D is uncertain. There are 13 residues in the CDR3. The germline V gene has CDR1 SGHNT and CDR2 YENEEA. Between the trimmed V and J ends, which lost 1 base and 4 bases, there was a span of 6 bases. The CDR3 loop reads CASSLGGSDTQYF. As DNA, the CDR3 is TGTGCCAGCAGCTTAGGGGGTTCAGATACGCAGTATTTT. Based on the CDR3 plus reference TRBV11-3 and TRBJ2-3, the full variable domain is EAGVVQSPRYKIIEKKQPVAFWCNPISGHNTLYWYLQNLGQGPELLIRYENEEAVDDSQLPKDRFSAERLKGVDSTLKIQPAELGDSAVYLCASSLGGSDTQYFGPGTRLTVL.